This entry lists 13 T cell receptor beta chains sequenced from one sample in a study of siplizumab effects on memory and regulatory T cells. Assay: immunoSEQ multiplex PCR; the TCRdb copy retains only in-frame clones and omits some. The sample lists some 90,000 clones; about 87% were seen once. The sample taken for sequencing was CD4+ T cells sorted from blood. The receptor set was obtained from a human donor in good health.

The chain recombines TRBV19 with TRBJ2-1, with TRBD1 identical over 9 bases. V shed 5 bases and J 4 bases; nucleotides not matched to a gene: 6. This CDR3 region has 15 residues. Per germline, CDR1 LNHDA and CDR2 SQIVND (reference sequence). The CDR3 nucleotides are TGTGCCAGTAGTCCCGGGACAGGGATTTACAATGAGCAGTTCTTC. Its translation is CASSPGTGIYNEQFF.

This clone was counted only a few times. This rearrangement joins TRBV19 to TRBJ2-7; TRBD2 is a possible D gene (7 bases). Germline V gene data show CDR1 as LNHDA and CDR2 as SQIVND (reference sequence). Trimming cost V 3 bases and J 6 bases, with 24 bases left between them. The CDR3 covers 17 residues. The CDR3 loop reads CASSMGGQGPGRGEQYF. For the CDR3, the DNA is TGTGCCAGTAGTATGGGGGGGCAGGGCCCGGGAAGGGGCGAGCAGTACTTC.

The chain recombines TRBV7-9 with TRBJ2-7, with 9 bases aligning to TRBD1. Germline CDR1 SEHNR, CDR2 FQNEAQ (reference sequence). The CDR3 sequence is 15 residues long. Losses at the gene ends were 5 bases for V and 4 bases for J; bases not matched to a gene: 9. Written as DNA, the CDR3 is TGTGCCAGCAGCGTCTCCGGGACAGGGAATTACGAGCAGTACTTC. Protein sequence: CASSVSGTGNYEQYF. Filled out from reference TRBV7-9 and TRBJ2-7, the complete variable domain reads DTGVSQNPRHKITKRGQNVTFRCDPISEHNRLYWYRQTLGQGPEFLTYFQNEAQLEKSRLLSDRFSAERPKGSFSTLEIQRTEQGDSAMYLCASSVSGTGNYEQYFGPGTRLTVT.

In its sample, this clone was seen many times. The chain uses TRBV4-1 and TRBJ2-2; D not resolved. Trimming removed 5 bases at V and 6 bases at J, with 13 bases between. Germline values: CDR1 MGHRA, CDR2 YSYEKL. The CDR3 extends over 14 amino acids. Written as DNA, the CDR3 is TGCGCCAGCAGCGAACAATGGAGTCCCGGGGAGCTGTTTTTT. It codes for CASSEQWSPGELFF.

The rearrangement uses TRBV19 and TRBJ1-1, with TRBD1 matching 9 bases. Germline V gene data show CDR1 as LNHDA and CDR2 as SQIVND (reference sequence). The CDR3 sequence is 15 residues long. V was clipped by 5 bases and J by 1 base; unmatched bases: 5. For the CDR3, the DNA is TGTGCCAGTAGTCTCTTACAGGGGGCGAACACTGAAGCTTTCTTT. This encodes CASSLLQGANTEAFF.

This clone was detected only once. This chain joins TRBV4-1 and TRBJ1-1; D ambiguous. Germline V lookup: CDR1 MGHRA, CDR2 YSYEKL. This CDR3 has 14 amino acids. V dropped 1 base and J dropped 1 base, with 7 bases sitting between them. CDR3 residues: CASSQVGRNTEAFF. CDR3 DNA: TGCGCCAGCAGCCAAGTGGGAAGGAACACTGAAGCTTTCTTT.

This clone turned up a few times. V usage is TRBV4-1 and J usage is TRBJ2-7; perhaps TRBD1 as D (6 bases). The CDR3 loop spans 15 amino acids. The V gene's germline CDR1 is MGHRA and CDR2 YSYEKL. Trimming removed 5 bases from V and 4 bases from J, with 18 bases in between. CDR3 sequence reads: CASSAPGVGVYEQYF. The CDR3 DNA sequence: TGCGCCAGCAGCGCACCAGGGGTGGGCGTTTACGAGCAGTACTTC.

The chain recombines TRBV5-1 with TRBJ2-7; the match to TRBD1 covers 7 bases. Germline loops: CDR1 SGHRS, CDR2 YFSETQ. The CDR3 is 15 amino acids. The trim removed 4 bases at V and 0 bases at J, leaving 7 bases unmatched. The chain's CDR3 is CASSKGQRTSYEQYF. Here the CDR3 DNA reads TGCGCCAGCAGCAAGGGACAGCGGACCTCCTACGAGCAGTACTTC.

This chain connects TRBV27 to TRBJ2-7, with D maybe TRBD2 (5 bases). The CDR3 sequence is 12 residues long. Germline-derived CDR1 and CDR2 are MNHEY and SMNVEV (reference sequence). The V end lost 9 bases, the J end lost 2 bases, and 11 bases lay between the germline ends. DNA of the CDR3: TGTGCCAGAGAGACTACACCCTACGAGCAGTACTTC. Protein: CARETTPYEQYF.

The chain carries TRBV5-1 and TRBJ2-1; D remains unclear. The V and J ends lost 6 bases and 0 bases respectively, with 7 bases between them. Germline V CDR1 and CDR2: SGHRS, YFSETQ. The CDR3 is 13 amino acids. The CDR3 spells CASTPISYNEQFF. CDR3 DNA sequence: TGCGCCAGCACGCCTATCTCCTACAATGAGCAGTTCTTC.

V and J are TRBV28 and TRBJ1-4, with D possibly being TRBD1 (6 bases). Germline CDR1 is MDHEN and CDR2 is SYDVKM. Trimming shortened V by 10 bases and J by 4 bases, and 19 bases separated the two germline ends. CDR3 length: 15 amino acids. The CDR3 loop reads CATRGVGGGNEKLFF. The DNA for the CDR3 is TGTGCCACCCGAGGAGTGGGGGGCGGTAATGAAAAACTGTTTTTT. The full variable domain, with the rest looked up from reference TRBV28 and TRBJ1-4, is DVKVTQSSRYLVKRTGEKVFLECVQDMDHENMFWYRQDPGLGLRLIYFSYDVKMKEKGDIPEGYSVSREKKERFSLILESASTNQTSMYLCATRGVGGGNEKLFFGSGTQLSVL.

CDR3 sequence: CASSLGGGGKLFF. For the CDR3, the DNA is TGTGCCAGCAGTTTAGGAGGAGGTGGAAAACTGTTTTTT. This chain connects TRBV28 to TRBJ1-4; D uncertain. Trimming cost V 2 bases and J 10 bases, with 11 bases left between them. The CDR3 loop spans 13 amino acids. CDR1 is MDHEN, CDR2 SYDVKM, per germline.

The V gene is TRBV30, the J gene TRBJ2-2; 11 nucleotides align to TRBD1. The germline gives CDR1 GTSNPN, CDR2 SVGIG (reference sequence). V lost 6 bases and J lost 2; bases outside the gene matches: 2. The CDR3 is 14 residues long. In DNA, the CDR3 is TGTGCCTGTGGACAGGGGGCAAACACCGGGGAGCTGTTTTTT. As protein: CACGQGANTGELFF.